These 30 T cell receptor beta chains share one sample of origin, sequenced in a study of shared clonotypes between healthy human individuals. Libraries were prepared by immunoSEQ multiplex PCR; TCRdb keeps only in-frame clonotypes and omits some of them. This table holds about 1 million clones, roughly 75% found once. Specimen: memory CD4+ T cells sorted from blood. The subset: CD45RA-negative fraction. The source of these receptors is a man younger than 35 in good health.

This chain links TRBV4-1 with TRBJ1-1; 11 bases agree with TRBD1. The germline V gene encodes CDR1 MGHRA and CDR2 YSYEKL. The V gene end was trimmed by 4 bases and the J gene end by 4 bases; junction bases not matched to a gene: 5. This CDR3 contains 15 residues. The chain's CDR3 is CASSPRDRGSTEAFF. The DNA of the CDR3 is TGCGCCAGCAGCCCCCGGGACAGGGGGAGCACTGAAGCTTTCTTT.

This clone has just one count. This chain connects TRBV4-1 to TRBJ1-1; no reliable D call. CDR1 MGHRA and CDR2 YSYEKL come from the germline V gene. The CDR3 sequence is 14 residues long. V was cut by 3 bases and J by 5 bases, with 13 bases left in between. CDR3 sequence reads: CASSHPAGPTEAFF. CDR3 nucleotide sequence: TGCGCCAGCAGCCACCCAGCAGGACCGACTGAAGCTTTCTTT.

On this clone itself: The same CDR3 is also encoded by other DNA sequences in this sample. This chain connects TRBV6-5 to TRBJ1-2, with 7 bases identical to TRBD1. CDR3 length: 14 residues. Trimming removed 6 bases from V and 0 bases from J; junction bases left unmatched: 4. From germline, CDR1 is MNHEY and CDR2 SVGAGI. CDR3 sequence: CASSRDRSNYGYTF. CDR3 in DNA: TGTGCCAGCAGCCGGGACAGATCTAACTATGGCTACACCTTC.

Points on this clone: At one boundary the junction diverges from the germline segment, which might be a read error. The rearrangement links TRBV7-7 to TRBJ2-7; 12 bases map to TRBD2. The CDR3 sequence is 17 residues long. Germline V gene lookup returns CDR1 SSHAT and CDR2 FNYEAQ (reference sequence). CDR3 in amino acids: CASSPGTSGPSSYEQYF. The CDR3 DNA is TGTGCTAGCAGTCCCGGGACTAGCGGGCCTAGCTCCTACGAGCAGTACTTC.

V is TRBV19 and J is TRBJ1-5; D may be TRBD1 (5 bases). There are 13 residues in the CDR3. The V end was cut by 7 bases, the J end by 7 bases, with 14 bases between. CDR1 is LNHDA and CDR2 is SQIVND in the germline V gene (reference sequence). This chain's CDR3 is CASIGATRQPQHF. CDR3 nucleotide sequence: TGTGCCAGTATAGGGGCGACAAGACAGCCCCAGCATTTT.

Points on this clone: The same CDR3 also results from other DNA sequences found in this sample. This sequence joins TRBV10-3 and TRBJ2-3; 9 nucleotides match TRBD2. Germline CDR1 and CDR2: ENHRY and SYGVKD. V lost 1 base to trimming and J lost 0 bases; unmatched junction nucleotides: 2. The CDR3 contains 16 residues. The CDR3 DNA reads as TGTGCCATCAGTGAGTTTAGCGGGGGAAGCACAGATACGCAGTATTTT. Protein sequence: CAISEFSGGSTDTQYF.

This clone was counted only a few times. The V and J genes are TRBV2 and TRBJ2-7; D call uncertain. The germline CDR1 and CDR2 sequences are SNHLY and FYNNEI. V shed 7 bases and J shed 6 bases, with 10 bases lying between them. The CDR3 sequence is 11 residues long. The CDR3 nucleotides read TGTGCCAGCACCGCGACCCTCGAGCAGTACTTC. Translated: CASTATLEQYF.

CDR3 nucleotide sequence: TGTGCCAGCAGCTCCCAGTGGGGTGGGGAGCTATCTAACTATGGCTACACCTTC. Amino acid sequence: CASSSQWGGELSNYGYTF. The J gene is TRBJ1-2, the V gene TRBV7-8; D is undetermined. The CDR3 length is 18 residues. V gave up 4 bases and J gave up 0 bases, with 21 bases separating them. Germline CDR1 is SGHVS and CDR2 is FQNEAQ.

J is TRBJ1-4 and V is TRBV7-2, with D uncertain. V lost 4 bases, J lost 5 bases, and 11 bases lay in between. The CDR3 has 14 amino acids. Germline values: CDR1 SGHTA, CDR2 FQGNSA. For the CDR3, the DNA is TGTGCCAGCAGCTCATCCGGGTTAAATGAAAAACTGTTTTTT. It yields the protein CASSSSGLNEKLFF.

The chain links TRBV6-6 to TRBJ2-1; D remains unclear. V lost 5 bases to trimming and J lost 6 bases, with 8 bases between them. The CDR3 extends over 12 amino acids. The germline V gene encodes CDR1 MNHNY and CDR2 SVGAGI (reference sequence). CDR3 region: CASSLLSNEQFF. CDR3 coding DNA: TGTGCCAGCAGTCTTTTGTCCAATGAGCAGTTCTTC.

This clone has a handful of counts. The chain has TRBV2 and TRBJ1-5; D is ambiguous. CDR3 length: 14 amino acids. Trimming pared 4 bases from V and 4 bases from J, leaving 11 bases between. The germline CDR1 and CDR2 sequences are SNHLY and FYNNEI. In DNA form, the CDR3 reads TGTGCCAGCAGTGCTGACAACATTAATCAGCCCCAGCATTTT. Protein sequence: CASSADNINQPQHF. Full variable domain (remainder filled in from reference TRBV2 and TRBJ1-5): EPEVTQTPSHQVTQMGQEVILRCVPISNHLYFYWYRQILGQKVEFLVSFYNNEISEKSEIFDDQFSVERPDGSNFTLKIRSTKLEDSAMYFCASSADNINQPQHFGDGTRLSIL.

The J gene is TRBJ2-7, the V gene TRBV20-1; D remains ambiguous. CDR3 length equals 11 residues. V lost 3 bases and J lost 4, with 7 bases in between. Germline CDR1 and CDR2: DFQATT and SNEGSKA (reference sequence). The CDR3 reads CSASAEYEQYF. The CDR3 DNA reads as TGCAGTGCTAGCGCAGAGTACGAGCAGTACTTC.

The rearrangement links TRBV19 to TRBJ2-3, with D perhaps assigned TRBD1 or TRBD2 (5 bases each). CDR3 length equals 14 residues. The germline V gene encodes CDR1 LNHDA and CDR2 SQIVND (reference sequence). V was cut by 8 bases and J by 0 bases, with 12 bases left in between. The CDR3 DNA follows: TGTGCCAGTGGGACGGGATCCAGCACAGATACGCAGTATTTT. Translation: CASGTGSSTDTQYF.

The CDR3 DNA reads as TGCGCCAGCAGCTCTAGGACAAGGGAAACAACTGCCTATGGCTACACCTTC. It encodes CASSSRTRETTAYGYTF. The rearrangement uses TRBV4-3 and TRBJ1-2, with D possibly TRBD1 on 5 matching bases. The CDR3 loop spans 17 amino acids. The V and J ends lost 5 bases and 4 bases respectively, with 23 bases between them. Germline CDR1 LGHNA, CDR2 YSLEER.

This clone has a handful of counts. This chain connects TRBV10-3 to TRBJ1-2; possibly TRBD1 for D (5 bases). Germline CDR1 ENHRY, CDR2 SYGVKD. The CDR3 is 13 residues long. With 7 bases removed from V and 4 bases from J, the gap between germline ends came to 13 bases. CDR3 loop: CAINAGILYGYTF. The CDR3, as DNA: TGTGCCATCAATGCAGGGATCCTCTATGGCTACACCTTC.

CDR3 protein: CASTPRTLTSSYEQYF. The CDR3 DNA reads TGTGCCAGCACCCCGAGGACCTTGACTTCCTCCTACGAGCAGTACTTC. The chain recombines TRBV2 with TRBJ2-7; no definite D call. The CDR3 is made up of 16 amino acids. In germline, CDR1 is SNHLY, CDR2 FYNNEI. The germline V and J ends were trimmed by 7 bases and 0 bases, with 19 bases remaining between them.

The chain employs TRBV6-1 and TRBJ1-6; 11 nucleotides match TRBD1. CDR3 length: 12 residues. V trimming: 8 bases; J trimming: 10 bases; junction bases outside the gene matches: 1. Per the germline V gene, CDR1 is MNHNS and CDR2 is SASEGT. The CDR3 reads CASRTGGSPLHF. The CDR3 coding sequence is TGTGCCAGCCGGACAGGGGGCTCACCCCTCCACTTT.

The chain recombines TRBV6-1 with TRBJ1-2, with 7 bases fitting TRBD1. Trimming at V came to 0 bases and at J to 4 bases, leaving 5 bases not matched to a gene. The CDR3 has 15 amino acids. Germline CDR1 is MNHNS and CDR2 is SASEGT. The CDR3 DNA follows: TGTGCCAGCAGTGAAGCGGGGACAGCCGGCTATGGCTACACCTTC. It specifies CASSEAGTAGYGYTF.

The gene calls are TRBV27 and TRBJ2-3; TRBD2 matches 7 bases. CDR1 and CDR2 from the germline V gene are MNHEY and SMNVEV (reference sequence). The CDR3 sequence is 13 residues long. The V segment lost 7 bases and the J segment 5 bases; nucleotides outside the gene matches: 6. This CDR3 reads CASKSRGGDTQYF. The CDR3 bases are TGTGCCAGCAAGAGCCGCGGGGGAGATACGCAGTATTTT.

The rearrangement joins TRBV19 to TRBJ2-1; D remains unclear. The CDR3 runs 13 residues. V was pared by 4 bases and J by 10 bases, with 14 bases between. Germline V gene lookup returns CDR1 LNHDA and CDR2 SQIVND (reference sequence). CDR3 region: CASSSGEKREQFF. The CDR3, as DNA: TGTGCCAGTAGTAGCGGTGAAAAGAGAGAGCAGTTCTTC.

This clone was detected only a few times. A read error may explain this, as a much larger clone is one base away. This same CDR3 is encoded by further DNA sequences in the sample. This chain links TRBV7-2 with TRBJ1-1; D is possibly TRBD1 (5 bases). Germline V gene data show CDR1 as SGHTA and CDR2 as FQGNSA. Between the trimmed V and J ends, which lost 2 bases and 2 bases, there was a span of 6 bases. The CDR3 runs to 13 residues. The CDR3: CASSLQGNTEAFF. CDR3 bases: TGTGCCAGCAGCTTACAGGGAAACACTGAAGCTTTCTTT. The full variable domain, with the rest looked up from reference TRBV7-2 and TRBJ1-1, is GAGVSQSPSNKVTEKGKDVELRCDPISGHTALYWYRQSLGQGLEFLIYFQGNSAPDKSGLPSDRFSAERTGGSVSTLTIQRTQQEDSAVYLCASSLQGNTEAFFGQGTRLTVV.

The J gene is TRBJ2-7, the V gene TRBV28; D is perhaps TRBD1 (6 bases). CDR1 is MDHEN, CDR2 SYDVKM, per germline. The CDR3 spans 13 residues. With 7 bases removed from V and 4 bases from J, the gap between germline ends came to 14 bases. The CDR3 DNA follows: TGTGCCAGCATCTCTGGTCAGGGGTACGAGCAGTACTTC. Translated, it gives CASISGQGYEQYF.

The chain carries TRBV2 and TRBJ2-1; possibly TRBD1 for D (5 bases). The CDR3 consists of 15 residues. Germline V gene lookup returns CDR1 SNHLY and CDR2 FYNNEI. Trimming pared 8 bases from V and 0 bases from J, leaving 14 bases between. CDR3 coding DNA: TGTGCCAGCTCTAGGGGCCCCAGCTCCTACAATGAGCAGTTCTTC. Its protein is CASSRGPSSYNEQFF. Full variable domain (outside the CDR3, taken from reference TRBV2 and TRBJ2-1): EPEVTQTPSHQVTQMGQEVILRCVPISNHLYFYWYRQILGQKVEFLVSFYNNEISEKSEIFDDQFSVERPDGSNFTLKIRSTKLEDSAMYFCASSRGPSSYNEQFFGPGTRLTVL.

V gene TRBV5-1 combines with J gene TRBJ2-1; D might be TRBD1 (6 bases). CDR3 length: 15 residues. Germline V gene sequence: CDR1 SGHRS, CDR2 YFSETQ. The V end was cut by 0 bases, the J end by 8 bases, with 15 bases between. The DNA of the CDR3 is TGCGCCAGCAGCTTGGGTCAGGGGTCCGGCCATGAGCAGTTCTTC. Translation gives CASSLGQGSGHEQFF.

The chain links TRBV6-5 to TRBJ1-2; 8 bases align to TRBD1. The CDR3 runs to 14 residues. V lost 7 bases to trimming and J lost 5 bases; unmatched junction nucleotides: 9. Germline assignment: CDR1 MNHEY and CDR2 SVGAGI. CDR3 nucleotide sequence: TGTGCCAGCACCCCCTACAGGGGGGAATATGGCTACACCTTC. Translation: CASTPYRGEYGYTF.

This chain links TRBV19 with TRBJ1-6; D uncertain. Trimming stripped 7 bases from V and 10 bases from J, with 17 bases between. The germline V gene encodes CDR1 LNHDA and CDR2 SQIVND (reference sequence). The CDR3 is made up of 14 amino acids. The CDR3 DNA reads as TGTGCCAGTATGACAACACCGAATGGATCACCCCTCCACTTT. This encodes CASMTTPNGSPLHF.

As regards this clone: The sample has other DNA sequences that encode this CDR3 too. The J gene is TRBJ2-2, the V gene TRBV2; D unclear. The CDR3 covers 15 residues. The germline V and J ends were trimmed by 1 base and 1 base, with 7 bases remaining between them. Germline V gene sequence: CDR1 SNHLY, CDR2 FYNNEI. CDR3 nucleotides: TGTGCCAGCAGTGAAGAAGGCAGGAACACCGGGGAGCTGTTTTTT. It yields the protein CASSEEGRNTGELFF. Variable domain in full (rest from reference TRBV2 and TRBJ2-2): EPEVTQTPSHQVTQMGQEVILRCVPISNHLYFYWYRQILGQKVEFLVSFYNNEISEKSEIFDDQFSVERPDGSNFTLKIRSTKLEDSAMYFCASSEEGRNTGELFFGEGSRLTVL.

The genes are TRBV7-9 and TRBJ2-5; TRBD1 matches at 9 bases. The CDR3 is made up of 15 amino acids. The ends lost 4 bases at V and 5 bases at J; junction bases unmatched: 8. Germline CDR1 reads SEHNR; CDR2 reads FQNEAQ (reference sequence). The CDR3 coding sequence is TGTGCCAGCAGCTACCGACAGGGGGTTAATGAGACCCAGTACTTC. Amino acids: CASSYRQGVNETQYF.

V usage is TRBV7-8 and J usage is TRBJ1-5; perhaps TRBD1 as D (5 bases). The CDR3 spans 17 residues. V was cut by 2 bases and J by 0 bases, with 14 bases left in between. The V gene's germline CDR1 is SGHVS and CDR2 FQNEAQ. CDR3 region: CASSLRQGLNSNQPQHF. DNA of the CDR3: TGTGCCAGCAGCTTACGGCAGGGCCTAAATAGCAATCAGCCCCAGCATTTT.

The chain is built from TRBV6-6 and TRBJ2-3; 14 bases line up with TRBD2. This CDR3 is 16 amino acids long. The germline V gene has CDR1 MNHNY and CDR2 SVGAGI (reference sequence). V trimming: 2 bases; J trimming: 4 bases; junction bases outside the gene matches: 2. In nucleotides, the CDR3 is TGTGCCAGCAGTTACGGGACTAGCGGGAGACCAGATACGCAGTATTTT. Protein: CASSYGTSGRPDTQYF.